This TCR beta chain appears in the sequencing data of a study of T cells in Graves' hyperthyroidism and ophthalmopathy. Study observations and caveats: Before onset, ophthalmopathy was predicted by the model a median roughly 6.8 months earlier.

Hyperthyroidism was newly diagnosed in patients aged 18 to 65 (duration under 2 months). The CDR3 sequence is 15 residues long. V was trimmed by 2 bases and J by 0 bases, leaving 8 bases between them. Germline CDR1 and CDR2: MNHEY and SVGEGT. RNA transcripts provided the source from which TCR beta CDR3 regions were amplified. In the first-round RT-PCR of the TCR CDR3, the HTBI primer set was used. TCRdb fed the multiplex PCR reads into MiXCR, producing one record per CDR3 protein. This table has a few hundred thousand distinct CDR3 sequences, less than 20% appearing once. The sample holds many counts of this clonotype. Its antigen is currently unknown.

The sequence came from a young woman with Graves' hyperthyroidism. The sample taken for sequencing was blood. The chain combines TRBV6-2 or TRBV6-3 with TRBJ2-1; D is unclear. Here the CDR3 DNA reads TGTGCCAGCAGTTACGGGTCGAGCTCCTACAATGAGCAGTTCTTC. Its translation: CASSYGSSSYNEQFF.